This section outlines one T cell receptor beta chain sequence together with its context. Trimming took 3 bases from V and 5 from J, leaving 17 bases between them. This CDR3 is built from 15 residues. The germline V gene has CDR1 LNHDA and CDR2 SQIVND (reference sequence). This sample is part of a study of blood T cell repertoires in COVID-19. The protocol was immunoSEQ multiplex PCR, while the TCRdb copy is restricted to in-frame clones and leaves out a portion. The sample records some 180,000 clones, 65% to 85% being singletons. The chain has TRBV19 and TRBJ2-7; D may be TRBD1 (6 bases). The TCR originated in a middle-aged woman with COVID-19, enrolled during active disease. Sequenced material: peripheral blood. The CDR3 protein is CASSMWEQGGHEQYF. The CDR3 DNA is TGTGCCAGTAGTATGTGGGAACAGGGCGGCCACGAGCAGTACTTC.